The 3 T cell receptor beta chains below all came from one sample that was sequenced in a study of cytomegalovirus exposure and HLA in healthy donors. Use of 60 Vbeta and 13 Jbeta primers characterized the PCR. The table came from immunoSEQ multiplex PCR; TCRdb's copy has only in-frame clones and leaves some out. This sample yields 150,000 to 200,000 clones, of which under 80% are seen a single time; 2.5% to 3.5% belongs to the top ten. Sequencing input: PBMCs. The receptors come from a female donor in good health and CMV-seronegative.

The chain recombines TRBV28 with TRBJ1-5; TRBD1 aligns across 12 bases. Germline V gene data show CDR1 as MDHEN and CDR2 as SYDVKM. The CDR3 has 22 residues. Trimming took 6 bases from V and 0 from J; bases not matched to a gene: 21. In DNA, the CDR3 is TGTGCCAGCAGCGGGAGACCGGGACAGGGGGCGTTTGGGGAATATAGCAATCAGCCCCAGCATTTT. It yields the protein CASSGRPGQGAFGEYSNQPQHF. The whole variable domain, filled in from reference TRBV28 and TRBJ1-5, reads DVKVTQSSRYLVKRTGEKVFLECVQDMDHENMFWYRQDPGLGLRLIYFSYDVKMKEKGDIPEGYSVSREKKERFSLILESASTNQTSMYLCASSGRPGQGAFGEYSNQPQHFGDGTRLSIL.

The genes are TRBV5-1 and TRBJ1-1, with D perhaps matching TRBD1 (5 bases). Trimming cost V 2 bases and J 1 base, with 15 bases left between them. The CDR3 has 16 residues. The V gene's germline CDR1 is SGHRS and CDR2 YFSETQ. The CDR3 loop is CASSFTANQGNTEAFF. The CDR3 DNA is TGCGCCAGCAGCTTTACGGCAAACCAGGGGAACACTGAAGCTTTCTTT.

This clone was counted between two and nine times. The chain couples TRBV25-1 to TRBJ2-7, with D tentatively TRBD1 (5 bases). Trimming removed 4 bases from V and 2 bases from J, with 12 bases in between. Germline lookup yields CDR1 MGHDK and CDR2 SYGVNS. The CDR3 totals 14 residues. The chain's CDR3 is CASSAGDSPYEQYF. The CDR3 DNA reads as TGTGCCAGCAGTGCCGGCGACAGCCCCTACGAGCAGTACTTC.